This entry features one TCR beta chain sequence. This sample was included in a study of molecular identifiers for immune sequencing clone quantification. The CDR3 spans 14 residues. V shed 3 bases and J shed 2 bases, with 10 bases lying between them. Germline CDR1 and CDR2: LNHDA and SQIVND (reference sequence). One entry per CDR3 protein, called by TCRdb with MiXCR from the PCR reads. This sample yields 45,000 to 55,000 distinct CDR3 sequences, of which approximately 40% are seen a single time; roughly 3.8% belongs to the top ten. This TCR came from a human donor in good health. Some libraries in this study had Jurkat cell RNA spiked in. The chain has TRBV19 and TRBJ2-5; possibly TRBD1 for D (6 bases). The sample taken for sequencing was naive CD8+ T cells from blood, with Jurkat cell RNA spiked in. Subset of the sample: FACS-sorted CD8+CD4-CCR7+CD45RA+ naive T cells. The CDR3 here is CASSMVQGQETQYF. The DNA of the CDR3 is TGTGCCAGTAGTATGGTTCAGGGGCAAGAGACCCAGTACTTC.